This T cell receptor (beta chain) came from a study of blood T cell repertoires in COVID-19. Study-level information: The samples span acute and convalescent COVID-19 from the United States, Italy and Spain. T cells, B-cell-depleted T cells, or PBMCs supplied cDNA or gDNA.

Authors' analysis steps: Reference gene primer amplification gave estimated nucleated cell counts. Data came from immunoSEQ multiplex PCR; TCRdb stores just in-frame clones and leaves some out. The DNA was the basis for D and trimming; V, J and clone size are from that table. This table holds approximately 190,000 clones, approximately 90% found once. This CDR3 is built from 15 residues. Germline CDR1 reads SEHNR; CDR2 reads FQNEAQ (reference sequence). V lost 4 bases, J lost 9 bases, and 10 bases stayed unmatched. The specimen sequenced was peripheral blood. The J gene is TRBJ1-5, the V gene TRBV7-9; 9 nucleotides line up with TRBD1. This clonotype was obtained from a woman in her forties who had recovered from COVID-19. The CDR3 loop is CASSYWDREERPQHF. The CDR3 coding sequence is TGTGCCAGCAGCTACTGGGACAGGGAGGAGCGGCCCCAGCATTTT.